The entry that follows covers one T cell receptor (beta chain) sequence. This sample is part of a study of T cell clones after liver transplantation. Looking at the study overall: Blood was drawn pre-transplant, before withdrawal, and after full or failed withdrawal.

Data came from immunoSEQ multiplex PCR; TCRdb stores just in-frame clones and leaves some out. The table shows 85,000 to 110,000 clones, with 80% to 90% occurring only once. V shed 3 bases and J shed 7 bases, with 13 bases lying between them. The CDR3 is 14 amino acids. CDR1 is MDHEN, CDR2 SYDVKM, per germline. The source is a human patient who received a liver transplant. Some T cells may be the graft donor's. Sequences were derived from CD4+ T cells from blood, sampled approximately 43 months after liver transplant. The rearrangement joins TRBV28 to TRBJ1-5, with D possibly TRBD1 on 6 matching bases. The CDR3 DNA reads TGTGCCAGCAGTTTTGGGGGCAACGGGCAGCCCCAGCATTTT. Translating gives CASSFGGNGQPQHF. The entire variable domain, with the rest obtained from reference TRBV28 and TRBJ1-5, is as follows: DVKVTQSSRYLVKRTGEKVFLECVQDMDHENMFWYRQDPGLGLRLIYFSYDVKMKEKGDIPEGYSVSREKKERFSLILESASTNQTSMYLCASSFGGNGQPQHFGDGTRLSIL.